The T cell receptor (beta chain) under discussion was sequenced for a study of post-analysis software for immune sequencing data (dated by TCRdb to the mid-2010s). About the full investigation: Disease courses on record covered relapsing-remitting, secondary progressive and progressive-relapsing multiple sclerosis, though some patients had no subtype annotation. Patient repertoires were compared against roughly 12 previously published healthy control repertoires from donors aged about 6 to 27 years. A subset of samples was prepared in parallel using single-end sample barcoding, then pooled and co-amplified after Illumina adapter ligation.

The paper's findings and limits, for the study overall: The multiple sclerosis patient group was slightly younger than the control group. Strong co-clustering of samples prepared in the same batch was shown by direct clustering with F measure, prompting a batch-effect correction. Roughly 5 TRBV segments, including TRBV5-6, TRBV5-1 and TRBV20-1, were significantly more frequent in patients than controls. Normalized Chao1 diversity was significantly lower in multiple sclerosis patients than controls, suggesting substantial peripheral T-cell clonal expansion.

The library was generated by PCR. Data came from an Illumina HiSeq 2500. Unique molecular identifiers were incorporated into TCR beta cDNA libraries to reduce PCR and sequencing biases. Roughly 500,000 cDNA molecules were obtained for every 1 to 10 million input T cells, so each molecule roughly corresponded to one T cell. Patient libraries were prepared and sequenced with the same protocol used for the earlier healthy control dataset. Samples belonging to the same batch were prepared together, multiplexed and sequenced on a shared HiSeq lane. The authors' pipeline ran thus. MIGEC handled the raw barcoded reads, throwing out single-read molecular identifier groups before consensus assembly and CDR3 extraction. Clonotype tables were post-analysed with VDJtools, normalizing diversity by down-sampling all datasets to the smallest sample size. Repertoire overlap clustering matched CDR3 amino acid but not nucleotide sequences to correct batch-related cross-sample contamination. TCRdb ran its own pipeline on the public reads, namely fastp trimming at Q25 and MiXCR clone calling, and kept in-frame beta chains. Under each unique CDR3 protein, matching rows form one entry showing the most common genes and DNA. V and J calls and clone size were set by TCRdb, not the authors. The sample table holds approximately 460,000 distinct CDR3 sequences, of which 40% to 55% were seen once. Jointly, the top ten make up over 10% of the sample.

As for this clonotype: Its recognized antigen is unknown. Base qualities are not provided; no much larger clone lies one nucleotide away.

To demonstrate the VDJtools post-analysis software, the study profiled TCR beta repertoires from the peripheral blood of about 13 young patients with multiple sclerosis. The patients with multiple sclerosis were children and adolescents between roughly 6 and 17 years of age. Trimmed from V: 7 bases; trimmed from J: 13 bases; junction bases lacking a gene match: 13. For CDR1 and CDR2, the germline V gene lists MDHEN and SYDVKM. The CDR3 holds 13 amino acids from the cysteine to the phenylalanine. The retained sequence is limited to the CDR3, 39 bases, with the frame set at the first base. Input material: blood. In this chain, TRBV28 is recombined with TRBJ2-4; the central 7 bases match TRBD2. This sequence originates from a girl between 10 and 17 years old with multiple sclerosis. The CDR3 amino acid sequence is: CASTVGGRREQYF. The DNA is as follows: TGTGCCAGCACAGTGGGAGGTCGGCGGGAGCAGTACTTC. The CDR3, completed at both ends by the reference TRBV28 and TRBJ2-4 genes, gives the full variable domain DVKVTQSSRYLVKRTGEKVFLECVQDMDHENMFWYRQDPGLGLRLIYFSYDVKMKEKGDIPEGYSVSREKKERFSLILESASTNQTSMYLCASTVGGRREQYFGAGTRLSVL.